A single sample is the source of the 21 T cell receptor beta chains below, sequenced in a study of regulatory T cells in long-lasting Graves disease. As for time point: newly diagnosed GD, antithyroid drugs for less than 3 months. The TCR library was made from RNA that had been extracted from PBMCs in TRIzol. Sequencing libraries for TCR beta were prepared with iRepertoire HTBI primers and Arm-PCR of CDR3 regions. TCRdb re-called the multiplex PCR reads through MiXCR, storing one row per CDR3 protein. The sample includes 400,000 to 550,000 distinct CDR3 sequences, roughly 15% of them seen just once. In addition, the sample was reused for a study of T cells in Graves' hyperthyroidism and ophthalmopathy.

The sequenced sample was peripheral blood mononuclear cells (PBMCs), obtained at new diagnosis, from a patient treated with antithyroid drugs. The receptors derive from a woman aged 18-29 years with Graves disease.

The chain joins TRBV20-1 to TRBJ1-1; TRBD1 is a possible D gene (6 bases). This CDR3 has 12 residues. Germline V gives CDR1 DFQATT, CDR2 SNEGSKA (reference sequence). V was clipped by 1 base and J by 9 bases, with 12 bases between them. The CDR3 sequence is CSARVWGPKAFF. The CDR3 DNA reads as TGCAGTGCTAGAGTTTGGGGGCCTAAAGCTTTCTTT.

This clonotype appeared many times. The chain combines TRBV12-3 or TRBV12-4 with TRBJ2-7, with TRBD1 matching 7 bases. The CDR3 extends over 14 amino acids. After removal of 5 bases from V and 3 bases from J, the junction contained 7 bases not matched to a gene. The CDR3 sequence is CASSQTGWHYEQYF. In DNA, the CDR3 is TGTGCCAGCAGTCAGACAGGGTGGCACTACGAGCAGTACTTC.

The table lists this clonotype with many counts. The chain carries TRBV28 and TRBJ2-7, with 7 positions matching TRBD1. Germline trimming cut 6 bases from V and 2 bases from J; bases unmatched to any gene: 10. CDR1 and CDR2 from the germline V gene are MDHEN and SYDVKM. CDR3 size: 15 residues. In nucleotides, the CDR3 is TGTGCCAGCAGAAACCGGGACAGACCGGCCTACGAGCAGTACTTC. It yields the protein CASRNRDRPAYEQYF. Complete variable domain (other parts from reference TRBV28 and TRBJ2-7): DVKVTQSSRYLVKRTGEKVFLECVQDMDHENMFWYRQDPGLGLRLIYFSYDVKMKEKGDIPEGYSVSREKKERFSLILESASTNQTSMYLCASRNRDRPAYEQYFGPGTRLTVT.

Many counts were recorded for this clonotype. V and J are TRBV11-2 and TRBJ2-5, with 9 bases fitting TRBD2. The trim removed 3 bases at V and 7 bases at J, leaving 3 bases unmatched. The CDR3 runs 13 residues. Germline V CDR1 and CDR2: SGHAT, FQNNGV. CDR3 nucleotides: TGTGCCAGCAGCTTCGCGGGAGGGCGGACCCAGTACTTC. Amino acid sequence: CASSFAGGRTQYF.

This clonotype was recorded many times. This chain links TRBV7-9 with TRBJ2-2; D unclear. The germline CDR1 and CDR2 sequences are SEHNR and FQNEAQ (reference sequence). The CDR3 contains 13 residues. Between the trimmed V and J ends, which lost 3 bases and 3 bases, there was a span of 5 bases. The CDR3 protein is CASSLPYTGELFF. The CDR3 nucleotides read TGTGCCAGCAGCTTGCCGTACACCGGGGAGCTGTTTTTT. Variable domain in full (rest from reference TRBV7-9 and TRBJ2-2): DTGVSQNPRHKITKRGQNVTFRCDPISEHNRLYWYRQTLGQGPEFLTYFQNEAQLEKSRLLSDRFSAERPKGSFSTLEIQRTEQGDSAMYLCASSLPYTGELFFGEGSRLTVL.

This clonotype showed up many times. The V gene is TRBV27, the J gene TRBJ2-5, with TRBD1 matching over 9 bases. From germline, CDR1 is MNHEY and CDR2 SMNVEV (reference sequence). This CDR3 is 14 amino acids long. V trimming: 4 bases; J trimming: 5 bases; junction bases outside the gene matches: 5. CDR3 sequence reads: CASSSGTGSETQYF. CDR3 in DNA: TGTGCCAGCAGTTCTGGGACAGGGTCGGAGACCCAGTACTTC.

This clonotype was counted at least ten times. The chain employs TRBV11-1 and TRBJ2-1; 9 nucleotides line up with TRBD1. In germline, CDR1 is SGHAT, CDR2 FQDESV (reference sequence). Trimming cost V 5 bases and J 8 bases; bases outside gene matches: 7. CDR3 length: 14 residues. CDR3 sequence reads: CASSAWGQGDEQFF. CDR3 coding DNA: TGTGCCAGCAGCGCGTGGGGACAGGGCGATGAGCAGTTCTTC.

This clonotype came up many times. The chain's CDR3 is CAITTRRTYEQYF. For the CDR3, the DNA is TGTGCCATCACTACAAGAAGGACGTACGAGCAGTACTTC. The chain couples TRBV10-3 to TRBJ2-7; D uncertain. The germline gives CDR1 ENHRY, CDR2 SYGVKD. V lost 7 bases, J lost 4 bases, and 14 bases lay in between. There are 13 residues in the CDR3.

This chain connects TRBV6-1 to TRBJ1-5, with D perhaps TRBD1 (5 bases). V lost 6 bases and J 0 bases, leaving 18 bases between the germline ends. The CDR3 consists of 17 residues. Germline V gene data show CDR1 as MNHNS and CDR2 as SASEGT. Here the CDR3 reads CASRSQGGGDSNQPQHF. The CDR3 bases are TGTGCCAGCAGATCCCAGGGAGGAGGAGATAGCAATCAGCCCCAGCATTTT.

The V and J genes are TRBV20-1 and TRBJ2-7; TRBD2 agrees at 15 bases. The CDR3 consists of 16 residues. J lost 4 bases, V lost 5 bases, and 9 bases had no gene match. Looked up from germline, CDR1 is DFQATT and CDR2 is SNEGSKA (reference sequence). The CDR3 coding sequence is TGCAGTGCTGGAGGGACTAGCGGGAGGATGGGGTACGAGCAGTACTTC. Amino acids: CSAGGTSGRMGYEQYF.

A remark on this clonotype: The junction and the germline gene differ at one end; a read error may be behind it. The chain joins TRBV19 to TRBJ2-1; unclear D gene. The CDR3 length is 13 residues. CDR1 and CDR2 (germline): LNHDA, SQIVND (reference sequence). The CDR3 DNA reads TGTGCCAGTAGTTCTTACAGATACAATGAGCAGTCCTTC. This translates into CASSSYRYNEQSF.

The gene calls are TRBV7-9 and TRBJ1-2; D ambiguous. This CDR3 is built from 12 residues. V shed 5 bases and J shed 12 bases, with 16 bases lying between them. Germline V gives CDR1 SEHNR, CDR2 FQNEAQ (reference sequence). The CDR3 bases are TGTGCCAGCAGCCCCGCCACTGCTCGGGACACCTTC. Amino acids: CASSPATARDTF.

The table lists this clonotype with many counts. The chain combines TRBV2 with TRBJ2-3; 14 nucleotides line up with TRBD2. There are 18 residues in the CDR3. Germline V gives CDR1 SNHLY, CDR2 FYNNEI. V lost 5 bases and J lost 5; bases outside the gene matches: 12. CDR3: CASSHIPGTSGSIDTQYF. CDR3 sequence (DNA): TGTGCCAGCAGTCACATCCCTGGGACTAGCGGGAGTATAGATACGCAGTATTTT.

The chain links TRBV9 to TRBJ1-2; D not certain. This CDR3 is 11 amino acids long. The germline gives CDR1 SGDLS, CDR2 YYNGEE. Trimming stripped 0 bases from V and 10 bases from J, with 7 bases between. CDR3 sequence reads: CASSVGGDYTF. CDR3 in DNA: TGTGCCAGCAGCGTAGGGGGAGACTACACCTTC.

The rearrangement joins TRBV9 to TRBJ2-5; 12 bases align to TRBD2. Looked up from germline, CDR1 is SGDLS and CDR2 is YYNGEE. After removal of 3 bases from V and 1 base from J, the junction contained 10 bases not matched to a gene. The CDR3 runs to 18 residues. The DNA of the CDR3 is TGTGCCAGCAGCGATGGACTAGCGGGACCATGGGGCCAAGAGACCCAGTACTTC. Protein sequence: CASSDGLAGPWGQETQYF.

This clonotype was observed a few times. This chain uses TRBV5-8 with TRBJ2-7; 8 bases match TRBD2. Trimming cost V 4 bases and J 3 bases; bases outside gene matches: 9. The CDR3 runs to 15 residues. Germline CDR1 and CDR2: SGHTS and YDEGEE. CDR3 sequence reads: CASSRAGTRLYEQYF. The CDR3 region has the DNA TGTGCCAGCAGCCGAGCTGGGACTAGGCTCTACGAGCAGTACTTC.

This clonotype was seen only a few times. V and J are TRBV4-1 and TRBJ2-7, with D tentatively TRBD1 (6 bases). The CDR3 sequence is 15 residues long. Trimming pared 4 bases from V and 3 bases from J, leaving 16 bases between. Germline CDR1 MGHRA, CDR2 YSYEKL. The CDR3 spells CASSLQGRRDYEQYF. Written as DNA, the CDR3 is TGCGCCAGCAGCCTACAGGGCCGGCGAGACTACGAGCAGTACTTC.

This clonotype has just a few counts. The rearrangement joins TRBV25-1 to TRBJ2-5; 11 bases line up with TRBD2. V lost 10 bases and J lost 5; bases outside the gene matches: 9. CDR1 and CDR2 from the germline V gene are MGHDK and SYGVNS. The CDR3 totals 14 residues. CDR3 loop: CATTTSGIPETQYF. DNA for the CDR3: TGTGCCACTACGACTAGCGGGATCCCTGAGACCCAGTACTTC.

At least ten counts were recorded for this clonotype. This rearrangement joins TRBV7-2 to TRBJ1-4, with D possibly TRBD1 on 5 matching bases. Germline assignment: CDR1 SGHTA and CDR2 FQGNSA. V was shortened by 5 bases and J by 6 bases, with 16 bases between the two germline ends. The CDR3 has 15 residues. Here the CDR3 reads CASSTSGLGDEKLFF. CDR3 coding DNA: TGTGCCAGCAGCACCTCGGGGCTCGGCGATGAAAAACTGTTTTTT.

The V and J genes are TRBV14 and TRBJ2-1; D is undetermined. CDR1 is SGHDN and CDR2 is FVKESK in the germline V gene. V dropped 1 base and J dropped 0 bases, with 10 bases sitting between them. This CDR3 has 16 amino acids. The DNA for the CDR3 is TGTGCCAGCAGCCAAGCATGGCAGAGCTCCTACAATGAGCAGTTCTTC. Its protein product is CASSQAWQSSYNEQFF.

V gene TRBV28 combines with J gene TRBJ2-4; 7 bases align to TRBD1. Germline V CDR1 and CDR2: MDHEN, SYDVKM. This CDR3 spans 15 amino acids. The CDR3 spells CGSSAPRDRQNIQYF. The DNA of the CDR3 is TGTGGATCCTCCGCCCCAAGGGACAGACAAAACATTCAGTACTTC.